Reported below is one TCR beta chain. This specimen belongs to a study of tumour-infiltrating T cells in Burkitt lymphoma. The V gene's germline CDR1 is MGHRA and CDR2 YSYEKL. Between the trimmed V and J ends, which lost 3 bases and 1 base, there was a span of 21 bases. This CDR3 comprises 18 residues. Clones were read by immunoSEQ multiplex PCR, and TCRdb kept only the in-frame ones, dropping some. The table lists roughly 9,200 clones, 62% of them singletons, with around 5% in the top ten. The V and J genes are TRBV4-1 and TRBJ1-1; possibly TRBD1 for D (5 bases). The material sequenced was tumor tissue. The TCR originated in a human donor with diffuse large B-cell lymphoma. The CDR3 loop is CASSQVLGQTEKNTEAFF. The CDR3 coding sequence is TGCGCCAGCAGCCAGGTCCTTGGGCAGACAGAAAAGAACACTGAAGCTTTCTTT.